This T cell receptor (beta chain) was profiled in a study of shared clonotypes between healthy human individuals. A split of CD4+ cells into CD45RA+ naive and CD45RA-negative memory subsets was performed. The CDR3 totals 14 residues. Trimming stripped 5 bases from V and 0 bases from J, with 9 bases between. Per the germline V gene, CDR1 is SGHVS and CDR2 is FNYEAQ. Genomic DNA of every subset was divided equally among multiple immunoSEQ plates. TCRdb keeps only in-frame clones here, not all; method: immunoSEQ multiplex PCR. The sample includes some 240,000 clones, about 69% of them seen just once. Broader study findings: Despite large depth, rarefaction showed incomplete sorted-subset sequencing. The expectation was that sequencing depth would affect clonotype sharing among donors.

This clone was detected once. Its target is unknown. This chain links TRBV7-6 with TRBJ2-3; unclear D gene. The TCR sequence derives from a man between 25 and 39 years old in good health. The specimen was memory CD4+ T cells sorted from blood. Sample subset: CD45RA-negative fraction. Here the CDR3 DNA reads TGTGCCAGCAGCCCTTCGACTAGCACAGATACGCAGTATTTT. It codes for CASSPSTSTDTQYF.